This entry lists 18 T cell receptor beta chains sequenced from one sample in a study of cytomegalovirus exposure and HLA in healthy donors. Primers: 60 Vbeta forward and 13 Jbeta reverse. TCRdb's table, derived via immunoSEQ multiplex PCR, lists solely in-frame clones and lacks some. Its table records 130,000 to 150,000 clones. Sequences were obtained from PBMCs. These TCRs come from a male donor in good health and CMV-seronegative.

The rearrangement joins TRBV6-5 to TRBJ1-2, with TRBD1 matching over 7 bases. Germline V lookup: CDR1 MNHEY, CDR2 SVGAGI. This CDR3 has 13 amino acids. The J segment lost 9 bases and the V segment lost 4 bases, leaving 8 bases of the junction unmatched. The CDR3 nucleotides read TGTGCCAGCAGTTCGGGACAGTTTCAGAGCTACACCTTC. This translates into CASSSGQFQSYTF.

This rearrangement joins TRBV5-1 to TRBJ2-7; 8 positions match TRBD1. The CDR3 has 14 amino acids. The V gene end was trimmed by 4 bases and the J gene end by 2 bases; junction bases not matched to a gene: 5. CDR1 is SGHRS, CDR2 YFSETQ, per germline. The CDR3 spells CASSTGTGAYEQYF. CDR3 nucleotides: TGCGCCAGCAGCACCGGGACAGGCGCCTACGAGCAGTACTTC.

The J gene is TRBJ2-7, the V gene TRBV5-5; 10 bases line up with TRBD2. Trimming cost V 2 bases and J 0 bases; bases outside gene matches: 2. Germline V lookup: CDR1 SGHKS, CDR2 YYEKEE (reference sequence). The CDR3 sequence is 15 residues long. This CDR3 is CASSLAGGSSYEQYF. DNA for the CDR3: TGTGCCAGCAGCTTAGCGGGAGGGAGCTCCTACGAGCAGTACTTC.

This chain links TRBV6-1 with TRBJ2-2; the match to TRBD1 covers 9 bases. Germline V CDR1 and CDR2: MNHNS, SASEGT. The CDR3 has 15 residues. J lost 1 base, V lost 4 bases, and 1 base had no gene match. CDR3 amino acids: CASSVGQGNTGELFF. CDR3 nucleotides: TGTGCCAGCAGTGTGGGACAGGGGAACACCGGGGAGCTGTTTTTT.

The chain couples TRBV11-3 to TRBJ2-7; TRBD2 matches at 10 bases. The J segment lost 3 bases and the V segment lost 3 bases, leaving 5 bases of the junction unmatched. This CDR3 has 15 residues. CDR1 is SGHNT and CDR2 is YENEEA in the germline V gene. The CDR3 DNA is TGTGCCAGCAGCTTCGGACTAGCGGAAATCTACGAGCAGTACTTC. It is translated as CASSFGLAEIYEQYF. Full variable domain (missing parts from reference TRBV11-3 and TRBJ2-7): EAGVVQSPRYKIIEKKQPVAFWCNPISGHNTLYWYLQNLGQGPELLIRYENEEAVDDSQLPKDRFSAERLKGVDSTLKIQPAELGDSAVYLCASSFGLAEIYEQYFGPGTRLTVT.

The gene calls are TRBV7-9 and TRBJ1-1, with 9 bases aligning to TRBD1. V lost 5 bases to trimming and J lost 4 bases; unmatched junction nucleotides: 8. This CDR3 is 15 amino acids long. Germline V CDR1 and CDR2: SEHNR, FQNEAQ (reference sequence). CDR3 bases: TGTGCCAGCAGCACAAACAGGGGGCTTAGCACTGAAGCTTTCTTT. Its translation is CASSTNRGLSTEAFF.

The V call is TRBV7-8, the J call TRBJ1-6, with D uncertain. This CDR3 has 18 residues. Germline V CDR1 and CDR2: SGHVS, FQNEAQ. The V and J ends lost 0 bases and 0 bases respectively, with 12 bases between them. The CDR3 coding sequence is TGTGCCAGCAGCTTAGCGATCCAAGCGAGCTCCTATAATTCACCCCTCCACTTT. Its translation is CASSLAIQASSYNSPLHF.

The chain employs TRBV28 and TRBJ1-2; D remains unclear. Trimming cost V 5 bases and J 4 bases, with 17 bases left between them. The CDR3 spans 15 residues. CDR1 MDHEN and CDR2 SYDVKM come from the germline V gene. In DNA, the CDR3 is TGTGCCAGCAGTCCCGTGGCAAATCCCACCTATGGCTACACCTTC. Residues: CASSPVANPTYGYTF.

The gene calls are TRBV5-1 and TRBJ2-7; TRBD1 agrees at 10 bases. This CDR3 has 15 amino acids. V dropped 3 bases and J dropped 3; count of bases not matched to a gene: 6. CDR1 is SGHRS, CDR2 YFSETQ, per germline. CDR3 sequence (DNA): TGCGCCAGCAGCTACGGACAGGGGGGACTCTACGAGCAGTACTTC. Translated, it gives CASSYGQGGLYEQYF.

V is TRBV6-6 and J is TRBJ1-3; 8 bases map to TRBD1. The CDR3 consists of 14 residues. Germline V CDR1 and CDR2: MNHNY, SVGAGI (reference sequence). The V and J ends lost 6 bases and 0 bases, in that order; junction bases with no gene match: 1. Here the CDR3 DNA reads TGTGCCAGCAGACAGGGGGGCTCTGGAAACACCATATATTTT. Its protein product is CASRQGGSGNTIYF.

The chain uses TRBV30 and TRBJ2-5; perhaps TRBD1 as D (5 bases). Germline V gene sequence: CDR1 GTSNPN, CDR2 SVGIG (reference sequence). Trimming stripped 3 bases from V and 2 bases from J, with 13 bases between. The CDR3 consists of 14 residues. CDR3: CAWSLGAEQETQYF. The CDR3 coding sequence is TGTGCCTGGAGCCTAGGGGCAGAGCAAGAGACCCAGTACTTC.

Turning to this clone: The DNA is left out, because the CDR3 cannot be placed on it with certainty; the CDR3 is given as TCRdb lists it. This CDR3 reads CASSQGQVGQIRSIF. This rearrangement joins TRBV5-1 to TRBJ2-3; the tabulated D call, TRBD1, remains unverified against the DNA. The germline V gene encodes CDR1 SGHRS and CDR2 YFSETQ. Ends included, the CDR3 has 15 residues.

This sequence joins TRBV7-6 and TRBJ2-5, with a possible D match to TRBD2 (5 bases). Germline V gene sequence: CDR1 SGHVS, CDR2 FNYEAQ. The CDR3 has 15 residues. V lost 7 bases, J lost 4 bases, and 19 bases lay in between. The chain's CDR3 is CASTPPRGGGETQYF. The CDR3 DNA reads TGTGCCAGCACCCCTCCCAGAGGAGGCGGAGAGACCCAGTACTTC.

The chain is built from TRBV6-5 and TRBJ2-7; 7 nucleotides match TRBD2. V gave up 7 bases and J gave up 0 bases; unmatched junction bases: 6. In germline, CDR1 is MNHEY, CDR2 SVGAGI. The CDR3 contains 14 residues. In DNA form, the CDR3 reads TGTGCCAGCAAACGGAGCGGGGACTCCTACGAGCAGTACTTC. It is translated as CASKRSGDSYEQYF.

CDR3 region: CASSLASGNGYTF. The CDR3 bases are TGTGCCAGCAGCTTGGCGTCCGGGAACGGCTACACCTTC. The chain couples TRBV5-5 to TRBJ1-2; D not certain. V lost 0 bases, J lost 8 bases, and 11 bases lay in between. Per the germline V gene, CDR1 is SGHKS and CDR2 is YYEKEE (reference sequence). The CDR3 sequence is 13 residues long. The full variable domain, its missing parts supplied by reference TRBV5-5 and TRBJ1-2, is DAGVTQSPTHLIKTRGQQVTLRCSPISGHKSVSWYQQVLGQGPQFIFQYYEKEERGRGNFPDRFSARQFPNYSSELNVNALLLGDSALYLCASSLASGNGYTFGSGTRLTVV.

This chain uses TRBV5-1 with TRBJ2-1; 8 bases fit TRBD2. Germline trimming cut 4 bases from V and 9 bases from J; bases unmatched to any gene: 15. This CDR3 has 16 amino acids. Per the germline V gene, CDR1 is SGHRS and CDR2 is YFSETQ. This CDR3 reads CASSLRLKRENREQFF. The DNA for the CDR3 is TGCGCCAGCAGCCTCCGACTAAAGCGGGAGAATCGTGAGCAGTTCTTC.

The CDR3 protein is CASSPAPPGNEQFF. CDR3 DNA sequence: TGCGCCAGCAGCCCGGCCCCCCCCGGGAATGAGCAGTTCTTC. The rearrangement links TRBV4-3 to TRBJ2-1, with no clear D. Germline values: CDR1 LGHNA, CDR2 YSLEER. With 4 bases removed from V and 7 bases from J, the gap between germline ends came to 14 bases. This CDR3 has 14 residues.

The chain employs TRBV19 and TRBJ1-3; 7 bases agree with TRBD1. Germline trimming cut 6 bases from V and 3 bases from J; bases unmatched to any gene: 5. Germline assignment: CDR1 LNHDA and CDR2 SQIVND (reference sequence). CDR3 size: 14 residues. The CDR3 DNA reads TGTGCCAGTAGCCACAGGGGACGTGGAAACACCATATATTTT. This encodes CASSHRGRGNTIYF.